The TCR beta chain under discussion was sequenced for a study of post-analysis software for immune sequencing data. The wider study: Multiple sclerosis in the patients followed relapsing-remitting, secondary progressive and progressive-relapsing courses. General observations from the study: TRBV segments more frequent in patients than in controls numbered five and included TRBV5-6, TRBV5-1 and TRBV20-1. Controls significantly exceeded multiple sclerosis patients in normalized Chao1 diversity. Co-batched samples clustered tightly together by F measure.

Germline V gene data show CDR1 as DFQATT and CDR2 as SNEGSKA (reference sequence). Trimming removed 7 bases from V and 3 bases from J; junction bases left unmatched: 4. This CDR3 spans 13 amino acids. cDNA libraries for TCR beta contained unique molecular identifiers. Once about 0.9 to 11 million T cells were used, hundreds of thousands of cDNA molecules resulted. TCRdb redid the calling of the PCR reads with MiXCR, one entry per CDR3 protein. The table records roughly 410,000 distinct CDR3 sequences, 30% to 45% of them present only once. Comment on this clonotype: Its antigen is undetermined.

The chain is built from TRBV20-1 and TRBJ2-3; TRBD2 matches 10 bases. This TCR derives from a girl aged 10-17 years with multiple sclerosis. Sequencing was done on a sample of blood. The CDR3 DNA is TGCAGTGGGTCTAGCGGGGGAACAGATACGCAGTATTTT. Translated, it gives CSGSSGGTDTQYF.